This T cell receptor (beta chain) was sequenced in a study of blood T cell repertoires in COVID-19. For the study at large: Acute and convalescent COVID-19 samples came from the United States, Italy and Spain.

Authors' data handling: From reference gene primer amplification, estimates of nucleated cell counts were derived. Produced via immunoSEQ multiplex PCR; TCRdb's table is partial and in-frame only. Clonal size and the V and J genes are those of that table, whereas D and trimming came from the DNA. Found here are about 190,000 clones, around 89% of them singletons; the top ten hold 0.5% to 0.75%. The clonotype originates from a man in his fifties or sixties with acute or convalescent COVID-19. Sequencing used peripheral blood.

CDR3 in DNA: TGTGCCTGGAGTGTACCGGGACTTTCTGAAAAACTGTTTTTT. Its translation is CAWSVPGLSEKLFF. V and J are TRBV30 and TRBJ1-4, with a possible D match to TRBD1 (5 bases). Germline V lookup: CDR1 GTSNPN, CDR2 SVGIG (reference sequence). The CDR3 has 14 amino acids. Deletions cut 0 bases from V and 7 bases from J, with 12 bases between.